The 30 T cell receptor beta chains below all came from one sample that was sequenced in a study of cytomegalovirus exposure and HLA in healthy donors. The PCR contained 60 Vbeta and 13 Jbeta primers. Using immunoSEQ multiplex PCR, the repertoire was profiled, and TCRdb retains in-frame clones only, with some absent. The sample includes roughly 130,000 clones, about 80% of them seen just once. Sequencing input: PBMCs. Receptor source: a male donor in good health and CMV-seronegative.

The gene calls are TRBV10-2 and TRBJ2-3, with TRBD1 matching 9 bases. CDR1 is WSHSY and CDR2 is SAAADI in the germline V gene. This CDR3 spans 19 amino acids. The junction had 13 bases not matched to a gene; V was cut back by 1 base and J by 2 bases. The CDR3 reads CASSEWARDRVGYTDTQYF. CDR3 DNA: TGCGCCAGCAGTGAGTGGGCCCGGGACAGGGTCGGGTACACAGATACGCAGTATTTT.

This chain connects TRBV4-3 to TRBJ1-1; the D gene is possibly TRBD1 (6 bases). CDR1 and CDR2 (germline): LGHNA, YSLEER. This CDR3 is 17 amino acids long. Trimming took off 4 bases at V and 2 bases at J, with 20 bases between the two ends. This CDR3 reads CASSLLDTGTYNTEAFF. The CDR3 DNA is TGCGCCAGCAGCCTTCTCGATACCGGGACATACAACACTGAAGCTTTCTTT.

The chain is built from TRBV4-1 and TRBJ2-1; the match to TRBD2 covers 7 bases. Trimming at V came to 3 bases and at J to 5 bases, leaving 1 base not matched to a gene. The CDR3 totals 13 residues. Germline values: CDR1 MGHRA, CDR2 YSYEKL. The CDR3: CASSQGLNNEQFF. The CDR3 DNA reads as TGCGCCAGCAGCCAGGGACTAAACAATGAGCAGTTCTTC.

The V call is TRBV19, the J call TRBJ2-4; 13 nucleotides match TRBD2. Per germline, CDR1 LNHDA and CDR2 SQIVND (reference sequence). Trimming took 0 bases from V and 0 from J; bases not matched to a gene: 8. This CDR3 contains 20 residues. Here the CDR3 DNA reads TGTGCCAGTAGTATAGATCTAACTAGCGGGAGGGGATTAGCCAAAAACATTCAGTACTTC. Translating it yields CASSIDLTSGRGLAKNIQYF. Variable domain in full (rest from reference TRBV19 and TRBJ2-4): DGGITQSPKYLFRKEGQNVTLSCEQNLNHDAMYWYRQDPGQGLRLIYYSQIVNDFQKGDIAEGYSVSREKKESFPLTVTSAQKNPTAFYLCASSIDLTSGRGLAKNIQYFGAGTRLSVL.

J is TRBJ2-1 and V is TRBV2, with 7 bases lining up with TRBD1. Trimming took 8 bases from V and 9 from J; bases not matched to a gene: 4. Per germline, CDR1 SNHLY and CDR2 FYNNEI. There are 11 residues in the CDR3. CDR3 in DNA: TGTGCCAGCCGAACAGGGGCTGAGCAGTTCTTC. This codes for CASRTGAEQFF.

The gene calls are TRBV18 and TRBJ2-2, with 9 positions matching TRBD1. V lost 3 bases and J lost 7; bases outside the gene matches: 6. Per germline, CDR1 KGHSH and CDR2 LQKENI. The CDR3 consists of 15 residues. CDR3 in amino acids: CASSPRTGGNGELFF. The CDR3 DNA follows: TGTGCCAGCTCACCCCGAACAGGGGGCAACGGGGAGCTGTTTTTT.

The chain employs TRBV27 and TRBJ1-2, with TRBD1 identical over 7 bases. CDR1 and CDR2 (germline): MNHEY, SMNVEV (reference sequence). The CDR3 consists of 16 residues. Losses at the gene ends were 4 bases for V and 4 bases for J; bases not matched to a gene: 12. The CDR3 here is CASSSQSGTDLYGYTF. Written as DNA, the CDR3 is TGTGCCAGCAGTTCCCAATCCGGGACAGATCTCTATGGCTACACCTTC.

On this clone: At one end the junction does not follow the germline gene, possibly because of a read error. The rearrangement links TRBV11-2 to TRBJ2-4, with 10 bases matching TRBD2. The CDR3 has 17 amino acids. CDR1 is SGHAT and CDR2 is FQNNGV in the germline V gene. CDR3 DNA sequence: TGTGCCAGCAGCCCGGGGGGACTAGCGATAGCCAAAAACAGTCAGTACTTC. Translation gives CASSPGGLAIAKNSQYF.

The CDR3 DNA reads TGTGCCAGCAGCCAAAGGCAGGGGAGAGAGACCCAGTACTTC. This sequence encodes CASSQRQGRETQYF. The chain carries TRBV14 and TRBJ2-5; possibly TRBD1 for D (6 bases). The CDR3 contains 14 residues. Trimming took off 2 bases at V and 4 bases at J, with 11 bases between the two ends. Germline loops: CDR1 SGHDN, CDR2 FVKESK.

The J gene is TRBJ2-3, the V gene TRBV11-2, with 12 bases aligning to TRBD1. The V and J ends lost 5 bases and 5 bases, in that order; junction bases with no gene match: 8. From germline, CDR1 is SGHAT and CDR2 FQNNGV. This CDR3 contains 16 residues. CDR3 DNA: TGTGCCAGCAGCACCCGGGACAGGGGGCATGGAGATACGCAGTATTTT. Its translation: CASSTRDRGHGDTQYF.

The J gene is TRBJ2-1, the V gene TRBV9, with 7 bases that match TRBD2. The CDR3 has 16 amino acids. Germline values: CDR1 SGDLS, CDR2 YYNGEE. V shed 3 bases and J 0 bases; nucleotides not matched to a gene: 6. The CDR3 DNA is TGTGCCAGCAGCGCGGCTAGCGGAAGCTCCTACAATGAGCAGTTCTTC. Its protein product is CASSAASGSSYNEQFF.

This clone showed up just once. J is TRBJ1-2 and V is TRBV9; D not resolved. Germline V gives CDR1 SGDLS, CDR2 YYNGEE. Trimming pared 3 bases from V and 4 bases from J, leaving 16 bases between. The CDR3 is 15 residues long. The CDR3 reads CASSAFPLDIYGYTF. CDR3 in DNA: TGTGCCAGCAGCGCCTTTCCACTCGATATCTATGGCTACACCTTC.

This clone was found a few times. The gene calls are TRBV2 and TRBJ1-1; D uncertain. Deletions cut 6 bases from V and 2 bases from J, with 13 bases between. The CDR3 consists of 14 residues. The germline V gene encodes CDR1 SNHLY and CDR2 FYNNEI. The CDR3 protein is CASSLGIFNTEAFF. CDR3 nucleotide sequence: TGTGCCAGCAGCCTCGGGATTTTCAACACTGAAGCTTTCTTT.

The chain recombines TRBV4-2 with TRBJ2-2; possible D gene TRBD2, 6 bases. The CDR3 loop spans 15 amino acids. V gave up 0 bases and J gave up 6 bases, with 11 bases separating them. Germline lookup yields CDR1 LGHNA and CDR2 YNFKEQ. This CDR3 reads CASSQEAEGAGELFF. The CDR3 bases are TGTGCCAGCAGCCAAGAAGCGGAGGGAGCCGGGGAGCTGTTTTTT.

V and J are TRBV4-3 and TRBJ1-3; TRBD1 is a possible D gene (6 bases). The ends were cut back, 5 bases at V and 0 bases at J, with 17 bases in the middle. The CDR3 has 17 amino acids. The germline V gene encodes CDR1 LGHNA and CDR2 YSLEER. The CDR3 coding sequence is TGCGCCAGCAGCGCGGGGGGCGGAGATCGCTCTGGAAACACCATATATTTT. Encoded protein: CASSAGGGDRSGNTIYF.

This clone was recorded a few times. This rearrangement joins TRBV7-2 to TRBJ1-3; 7 positions agree with TRBD1. The germline CDR1 and CDR2 sequences are SGHTA and FQGNSA. The CDR3 consists of 18 residues. V lost 1 base to trimming and J lost 0 bases; unmatched junction nucleotides: 9. The CDR3 sequence: CASSLVRTGKSSGNTIYF. The CDR3, as DNA: TGTGCCAGCAGCTTAGTTCGGACAGGAAAATCCTCTGGAAACACCATATATTTT.

The chain joins TRBV2 to TRBJ2-5; D remains ambiguous. With 2 bases removed from V and 4 bases from J, the gap between germline ends came to 11 bases. The CDR3 consists of 14 residues. CDR1 and CDR2 (germline): SNHLY, FYNNEI. The DNA of the CDR3 is TGTGCCAGCAGTGAACACGGAGTGGCAGAGACCCAGTACTTC. Translated: CASSEHGVAETQYF.

The V and J genes are TRBV10-1 and TRBJ2-2; D may be TRBD1 (7 bases). V gave up 8 bases and J gave up 6 bases, with 10 bases separating them. This CDR3 is built from 12 residues. CDR1 is WNHNN and CDR2 is SYGVQD in the germline V gene (reference sequence). The CDR3 here is CASQGGAGELFF. DNA of the CDR3: TGCGCCAGCCAGGGGGGAGCCGGGGAGCTGTTTTTT.

The chain carries TRBV7-9 and TRBJ1-2; 10 bases are a match to TRBD1. The germline V gene encodes CDR1 SEHNR and CDR2 FQNEAQ (reference sequence). This CDR3 spans 15 amino acids. V lost 5 bases, J lost 8 bases, and 11 bases stayed unmatched. CDR3 loop: CASSLGGTGDGGYTF. CDR3 in DNA: TGTGCCAGCAGCCTAGGGGGGACAGGGGACGGAGGCTACACCTTC.

This clone came up a few times. The V call is TRBV6-1, the J call TRBJ2-3; a possible D gene is TRBD2 (6 bases). V was pared by 8 bases and J by 6 bases, with 15 bases between. Germline V lookup: CDR1 MNHNS, CDR2 SASEGT. CDR3 size: 13 residues. Written as DNA, the CDR3 is TGTGCCAGCGGCCTCGGGGGTCTGGATACGCAGTATTTT. It codes for CASGLGGLDTQYF.

This clone appeared a few times. The V call is TRBV9, the J call TRBJ2-1; D is possibly TRBD2 (6 bases). V was clipped by 0 bases and J by 3 bases, with 10 bases between them. The CDR3 contains 15 residues. Germline V lookup: CDR1 SGDLS, CDR2 YYNGEE. CDR3 nucleotide sequence: TGTGCCAGCAGCGTAGTAGCGGAACTCTACAATGAGCAGTTCTTC. This translates into CASSVVAELYNEQFF.

This clone was picked up one time. The J gene is TRBJ2-1, the V gene TRBV7-9; 16 positions match TRBD2. Germline loops: CDR1 SEHNR, CDR2 FQNEAQ (reference sequence). J lost 8 bases, V lost 8 bases, and 0 bases had no gene match. The CDR3 covers 13 residues. The CDR3 sequence: CASGTSGRDEQFF. In nucleotides, the CDR3 is TGTGCCAGCGGGACTAGCGGGAGGGATGAGCAGTTCTTC.

This chain joins TRBV7-9 and TRBJ2-7; D is undetermined. Trimming pared 5 bases from V and 3 bases from J, leaving 5 bases between. The CDR3 loop spans 11 amino acids. Germline lookup yields CDR1 SEHNR and CDR2 FQNEAQ (reference sequence). CDR3 in DNA: TGTGCCAGCAGCCCAGACTACGAGCAGTACTTC. As protein: CASSPDYEQYF.

The rearrangement uses TRBV9 and TRBJ1-2; possibly TRBD1 for D (5 bases). The V gene's germline CDR1 is SGDLS and CDR2 YYNGEE. Trimming took off 0 bases at V and 8 bases at J, with 14 bases between the two ends. This CDR3 region has 14 residues. The CDR3 sequence: CASSVDIRGEGYTF. The CDR3 DNA reads TGTGCCAGCAGCGTAGATATCCGGGGGGAAGGCTACACCTTC.

The V and J genes are TRBV6-5 and TRBJ2-7; D might be TRBD1 (6 bases). The V gene's germline CDR1 is MNHEY and CDR2 SVGAGI. Between the trimmed V and J ends, which lost 5 bases and 7 bases, there was a span of 21 bases. This CDR3 spans 15 amino acids. CDR3 sequence reads: CASSPLGHPLGEQYF. Written as DNA, the CDR3 is TGTGCCAGCAGTCCCCTGGGACACCCCCTGGGGGAGCAGTACTTC.

The chain recombines TRBV14 with TRBJ1-2; no definite D call. V was clipped by 4 bases and J by 8 bases, with 11 bases between them. From germline, CDR1 is SGHDN and CDR2 FVKESK. There are 12 residues in the CDR3. The CDR3 sequence: CASSRSREGYTF. The CDR3 region has the DNA TGTGCCAGCAGCCGCTCCCGAGAAGGCTACACCTTC. Complete variable domain (other parts from reference TRBV14 and TRBJ1-2): EAGVTQFPSHSVIEKGQTVTLRCDPISGHDNLYWYRRVMGKEIKFLLHFVKESKQDESGMPNNRFLAERTGGTYSTLKVQPAELEDSGVYFCASSRSREGYTFGSGTRLTVV.

This CDR3 reads CASSPDPSGLNTGELFF. In nucleotides, the CDR3 is TGTGCCAGCAGCCCCGACCCTAGCGGGCTGAACACCGGGGAGCTGTTTTTT. This chain connects TRBV7-9 to TRBJ2-2; 8 nucleotides agree with TRBD2. V lost 5 bases, J lost 1 base, and 9 bases stayed unmatched. CDR1 and CDR2 (germline): SEHNR, FQNEAQ (reference sequence). The CDR3 has 17 amino acids.

This clone was observed once. The rearrangement uses TRBV2 and TRBJ1-5; tentative D call: TRBD1 (5 bases). The CDR3 runs 13 residues. CDR1 and CDR2 (germline): SNHLY, FYNNEI. Trimming removed 6 bases at V and 4 bases at J, with 10 bases between. The CDR3 DNA reads as TGTGCCAGCAGGGAGACAGAAAATCAGCCCCAGCATTTT. Its translation: CASRETENQPQHF.

V and J are TRBV30 and TRBJ1-2, with D uncertain. This CDR3 is 16 amino acids long. Per germline, CDR1 GTSNPN and CDR2 SVGIG (reference sequence). V was trimmed by 3 bases and J by 3 bases, leaving 20 bases between them. The CDR3 here is CAWRQIKGGVDYGYTF. The CDR3 region has the DNA TGTGCCTGGAGGCAAATTAAAGGCGGGGTTGACTATGGCTACACCTTC.

This clone was counted once. The chain is built from TRBV5-4 and TRBJ2-7, with D perhaps matching TRBD1 (5 bases). The length of the CDR3 is 13 residues. The V gene's germline CDR1 is SGHNT and CDR2 YYREEE (reference sequence). With 6 bases removed from V and 7 bases from J, the gap between germline ends came to 17 bases. The CDR3 region has the DNA TGTGCCAGCAATCTCGGCAGGGCTGGTGAGCAGTACTTC. Protein sequence: CASNLGRAGEQYF.